Below, 17 T cell receptor beta chains from the same sample are listed, as sequenced in a study of T cell responses to AZD1222 COVID-19 vaccine. Method: immunoSEQ multiplex PCR; TCRdb's copy keeps in-frame clones and lacks some. This sample has approximately 140,000 clones, with about 90% found just once. This sample comprised peripheral blood, obtained on day 0 of AZD1222 vaccination. These receptors all stem from an adult in good health.

This sequence joins TRBV3-1 (or the pseudogene TRBV3-2) and TRBJ1-2, with 7 bases identical to TRBD1. V was clipped by 5 bases and J by 7 bases; unmatched bases: 10. CDR3 length equals 14 residues. The germline CDR1 and CDR2 sequences are LGHDT and YNNKEL (reference sequence). The CDR3 sequence is CASSFRQGRSGYTF. The CDR3 region has the DNA TGTGCCAGCAGCTTCAGACAGGGAAGGTCTGGCTACACCTTC.

There are a few counts of this clone. The chain recombines TRBV12-3 or TRBV12-4 with TRBJ1-5; tentative D call: TRBD1 (5 bases). CDR3 length: 13 residues. V was clipped by 2 bases and J by 9 bases, with 11 bases between them. The CDR3 loop is CASSLTGAGPQHF. In DNA, the CDR3 is TGTGCCAGCAGTTTAACAGGAGCGGGGCCCCAGCATTTT.

This chain uses TRBV4-2 with TRBJ2-1; TRBD1 might be the D (6 bases). V was cut by 0 bases and J by 4 bases, with 13 bases left in between. The CDR3 length is 16 residues. Germline V lookup: CDR1 LGHNA, CDR2 YNFKEQ. As DNA, the CDR3 is TGTGCCAGCAGCCAAGATCCGGGACACGGGTACAATGAGCAGTTCTTC. Protein sequence: CASSQDPGHGYNEQFF.

CDR3 DNA: TGTGCCAGTAGTATACGGTCGTTGAACACTGAAGCTTTCTTT. Translating gives CASSIRSLNTEAFF. The chain couples TRBV19 to TRBJ1-1, with D hard to call. The CDR3 extends over 14 amino acids. Germline CDR1 and CDR2: LNHDA and SQIVND (reference sequence). V was pared by 2 bases and J by 0 bases, with 7 bases between.

The chain recombines TRBV19 with TRBJ2-7; D is undetermined. The V end was cut by 4 bases, the J end by 3 bases, with 7 bases between. This CDR3 region has 12 residues. Germline CDR1 reads LNHDA; CDR2 reads SQIVND (reference sequence). CDR3 nucleotide sequence: TGTGCCAGTAGTAAGGGCCTCTACGAGCAGTACTTC. Its protein is CASSKGLYEQYF.

This rearrangement joins TRBV18 to TRBJ1-4; D unresolved. Per the germline V gene, CDR1 is KGHSH and CDR2 is LQKENI. With 2 bases removed from V and 7 bases from J, the gap between germline ends came to 14 bases. This CDR3 is built from 15 residues. The chain's CDR3 is CASSPSVAVGEKLFF. The CDR3 coding sequence is TGTGCCAGCTCACCATCAGTGGCCGTTGGTGAAAAACTGTTTTTT.

The gene calls are TRBV2 and TRBJ1-1; the D gene is possibly TRBD1 (5 bases). This CDR3 comprises 15 residues. Germline V gene data show CDR1 as SNHLY and CDR2 as FYNNEI. Trimming left V 5 bases short and J 1 base short, with 14 bases between. The CDR3 nucleotides are TGTGCCAGCAGTACAGTAGGGGCGACGAACACTGAAGCTTTCTTT. The encoded protein is CASSTVGATNTEAFF.

The chain carries TRBV6-2 or TRBV6-3 and TRBJ2-7; unclear D gene. CDR3 size: 12 residues. Germline-derived CDR1 and CDR2 are MNHEY and SVGEGT. Trimming shortened V by 2 bases and J by 2 bases, and 4 bases separated the two germline ends. The CDR3 sequence: CASSYPPYEQYF. In nucleotides, the CDR3 is TGTGCCAGCAGTTACCCCCCCTACGAGCAGTACTTC.

V is TRBV5-4 and J is TRBJ2-7; D not resolved. Trimming took 0 bases from V and 5 from J, leaving 6 bases between them. Germline CDR1 is SGHNT and CDR2 is YYREEE (reference sequence). The CDR3 totals 12 residues. CDR3 bases: TGTGCCAGCAGCTTGGGGTCCGACGAGCAGTACTTC. Protein: CASSLGSDEQYF. The entire variable domain, with the rest obtained from reference TRBV5-4 and TRBJ2-7, is as follows: ETGVTQSPTHLIKTRGQQVTLRCSSQSGHNTVSWYQQALGQGPQFIFQYYREEENGRGNFPPRFSGLQFPNYSSELNVNALELDDSALYLCASSLGSDEQYFGPGTRLTVT.

V usage is TRBV4-2 and J usage is TRBJ1-3; D gene unclear. The CDR3 consists of 16 residues. Trimming cost V 4 bases and J 0 bases, with 13 bases left between them. Germline V gene lookup returns CDR1 LGHNA and CDR2 YNFKEQ. Here the CDR3 DNA reads TGTGCCAGCAGCCCTGGTGCGGTAATCTCTGGAAACACCATATATTTT. As protein: CASSPGAVISGNTIYF.

The chain is built from TRBV7-9 and TRBJ1-1; D call uncertain. The CDR3 is 13 residues long. In germline, CDR1 is SEHNR, CDR2 FQNEAQ (reference sequence). Between the trimmed V and J ends, which lost 5 bases and 0 bases, there was a span of 7 bases. CDR3 residues: CASSRRVNTEAFF. Here the CDR3 DNA reads TGTGCCAGCAGCCGACGGGTGAACACTGAAGCTTTCTTT. Drawing the rest from reference TRBV7-9 and TRBJ1-1, the complete variable domain is DTGVSQNPRHKITKRGQNVTFRCDPISEHNRLYWYRQTLGQGPEFLTYFQNEAQLEKSRLLSDRFSAERPKGSFSTLEIQRTEQGDSAMYLCASSRRVNTEAFFGQGTRLTVV.

The V call is TRBV4-3, the J call TRBJ1-1; unclear D gene. Germline loops: CDR1 LGHNA, CDR2 YSLEER. V was cut by 2 bases and J by 3 bases, with 10 bases left in between. This CDR3 has 14 amino acids. The CDR3 spells CASSQIAGDTEAFF. As DNA, the CDR3 is TGCGCCAGCAGCCAAATAGCTGGGGACACTGAAGCTTTCTTT.

This rearrangement joins TRBV18 to TRBJ1-2; D ambiguous. Between the trimmed V and J ends, which lost 5 bases and 5 bases, there was a span of 6 bases. CDR3 length equals 11 residues. CDR1 and CDR2 from the germline V gene are KGHSH and LQKENI. The CDR3 protein is CASSNRYGYTF. Here the CDR3 DNA reads TGTGCCAGCTCAAACAGATATGGCTACACCTTC.

The CDR3 DNA sequence: TGCGCCAGCAGCCAGAAGACCGGGACAGGGGCGTTTGGGGTGGAGACCCAGTACTTC. Translation gives CASSQKTGTGAFGVETQYF. The gene calls are TRBV4-3 and TRBJ2-5; 10 bases line up with TRBD1. Unmatched junction bases numbered 18, after V lost 3 bases and J lost 5 bases. The CDR3 length is 19 residues. The germline gives CDR1 LGHNA, CDR2 YSLEER.

As regards this clone: A junction end diverges from the germline sequence, so it may reflect a read error. This chain links TRBV7-7 with TRBJ2-5; tentatively, D is TRBD1 (6 bases). Germline V gene sequence: CDR1 SSHAT, CDR2 FNYEAQ (reference sequence). This CDR3 has 15 residues. The CDR3 loop reads CASSLSTPQGETQYF. Written as DNA, the CDR3 is TGTGCTAGCAGCTTAAGCACCCCTCAGGGGGAGACCCAGTACTTC.

J is TRBJ2-4 and V is TRBV6-5; D is perhaps TRBD1 or TRBD2 (6 bases each). The CDR3 covers 13 residues. The V and J ends lost 6 bases and 5 bases respectively, with 11 bases between them. In germline, CDR1 is MNHEY, CDR2 SVGAGI. CDR3 nucleotides: TGTGCCAGCAGGACGGGGGCGGAAAACATTCAGTACTTC. It specifies CASRTGAENIQYF.

The V gene is TRBV7-9, the J gene TRBJ2-1; D is unresolved. CDR3 length equals 9 residues. CDR1 is SEHNR and CDR2 is FQNEAQ in the germline V gene (reference sequence). V lost 11 bases and J lost 10, with 9 bases in between. The CDR3 here is CALSREQFF. The DNA for the CDR3 is TGTGCCCTCTCTCGCGAGCAGTTCTTC.